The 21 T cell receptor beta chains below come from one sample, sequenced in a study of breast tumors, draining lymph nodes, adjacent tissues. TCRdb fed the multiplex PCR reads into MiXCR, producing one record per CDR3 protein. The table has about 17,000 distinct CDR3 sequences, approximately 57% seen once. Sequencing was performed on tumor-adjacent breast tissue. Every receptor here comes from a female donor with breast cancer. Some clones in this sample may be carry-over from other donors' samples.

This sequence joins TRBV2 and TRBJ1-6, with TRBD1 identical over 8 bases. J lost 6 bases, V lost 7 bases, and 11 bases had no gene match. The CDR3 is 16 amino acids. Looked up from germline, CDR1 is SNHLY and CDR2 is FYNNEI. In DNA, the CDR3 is TGTGCCAGCATAACAGGGGGGCACGGTGGTAATTCACCCCTCCACTTT. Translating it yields CASITGGHGGNSPLHF. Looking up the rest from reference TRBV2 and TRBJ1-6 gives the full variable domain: EPEVTQTPSHQVTQMGQEVILRCVPISNHLYFYWYRQILGQKVEFLVSFYNNEISEKSEIFDDQFSVERPDGSNFTLKIRSTKLEDSAMYFCASITGGHGGNSPLHFGNGTRLTVT.

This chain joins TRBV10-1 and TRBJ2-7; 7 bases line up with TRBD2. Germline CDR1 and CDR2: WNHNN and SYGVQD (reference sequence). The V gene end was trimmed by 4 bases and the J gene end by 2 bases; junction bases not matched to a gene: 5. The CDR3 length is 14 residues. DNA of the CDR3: TGCGCCAGCAGTGCTGCGGGAGATACCTACGAGCAGTACTTC. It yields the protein CASSAAGDTYEQYF.

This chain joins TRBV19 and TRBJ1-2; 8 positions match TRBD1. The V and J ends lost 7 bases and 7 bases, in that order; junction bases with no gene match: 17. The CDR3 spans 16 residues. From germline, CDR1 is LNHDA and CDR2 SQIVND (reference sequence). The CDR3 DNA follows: TGTGCCAGTACCCCCAAGGTGGGGCAGGGGGCGTCTGGCTACACCTTC. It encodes CASTPKVGQGASGYTF.

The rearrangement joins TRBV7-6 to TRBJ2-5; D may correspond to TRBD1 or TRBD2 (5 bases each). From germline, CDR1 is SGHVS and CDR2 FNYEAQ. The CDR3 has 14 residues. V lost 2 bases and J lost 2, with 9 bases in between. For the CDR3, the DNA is TGTGCCAGCAGCTTAATGGGGGAACAAGAGACCCAGTACTTC. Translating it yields CASSLMGEQETQYF. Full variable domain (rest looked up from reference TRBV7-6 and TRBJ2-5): GAGVSQSPRYKVTKRGQDVALRCDPISGHVSLYWYRQALGQGPEFLTYFNYEAQQDKSGLPNDRFSAERPEGSISTLTIQRTEQRDSAMYRCASSLMGEQETQYFGPGTRLLVL.

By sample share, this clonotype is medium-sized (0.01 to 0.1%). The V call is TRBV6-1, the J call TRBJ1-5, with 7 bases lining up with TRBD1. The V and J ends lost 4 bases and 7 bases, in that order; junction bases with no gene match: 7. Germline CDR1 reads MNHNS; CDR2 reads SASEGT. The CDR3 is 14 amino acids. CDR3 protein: CASSGNRGGQPQHF. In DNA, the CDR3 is TGTGCCAGCAGTGGAAACAGGGGCGGACAGCCCCAGCATTTT.

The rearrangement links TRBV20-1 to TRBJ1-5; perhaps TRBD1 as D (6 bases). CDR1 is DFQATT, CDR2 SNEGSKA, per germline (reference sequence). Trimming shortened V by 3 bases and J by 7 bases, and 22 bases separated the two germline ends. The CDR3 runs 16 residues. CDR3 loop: CSASTPGAGSKQPQHF. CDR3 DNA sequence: TGCAGTGCTAGCACTCCAGGGGCAGGGTCTAAACAGCCCCAGCATTTT.

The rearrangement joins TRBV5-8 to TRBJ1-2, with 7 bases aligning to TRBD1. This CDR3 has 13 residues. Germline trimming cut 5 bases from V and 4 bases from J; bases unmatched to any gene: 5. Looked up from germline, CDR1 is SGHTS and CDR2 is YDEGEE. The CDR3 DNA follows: TGTGCCAGCAGTCGGACAGGCGGCTATGGCTACACCTTC. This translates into CASSRTGGYGYTF.

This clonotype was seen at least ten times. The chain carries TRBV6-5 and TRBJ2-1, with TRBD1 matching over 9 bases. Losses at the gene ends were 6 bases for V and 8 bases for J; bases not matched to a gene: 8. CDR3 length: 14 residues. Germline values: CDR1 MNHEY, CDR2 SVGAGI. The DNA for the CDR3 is TGTGCCAGCAGCGCGGACAGGGGAAATCATGAGCAGTTCTTC. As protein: CASSADRGNHEQFF.

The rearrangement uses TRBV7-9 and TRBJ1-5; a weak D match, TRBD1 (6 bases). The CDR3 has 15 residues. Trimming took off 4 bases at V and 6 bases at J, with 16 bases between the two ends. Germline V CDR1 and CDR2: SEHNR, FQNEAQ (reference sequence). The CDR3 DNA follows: TGTGCCAGCAGCTCTACAGGGAGAGAAGGTCAGCCCCAGCATTTT. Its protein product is CASSSTGREGQPQHF.

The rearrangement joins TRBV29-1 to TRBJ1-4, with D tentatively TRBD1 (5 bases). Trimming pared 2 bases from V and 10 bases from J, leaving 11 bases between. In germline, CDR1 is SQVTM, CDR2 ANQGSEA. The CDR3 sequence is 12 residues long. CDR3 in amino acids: CSVEQGVGKLFF. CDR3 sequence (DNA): TGCAGCGTTGAACAGGGAGTCGGAAAACTGTTTTTT.

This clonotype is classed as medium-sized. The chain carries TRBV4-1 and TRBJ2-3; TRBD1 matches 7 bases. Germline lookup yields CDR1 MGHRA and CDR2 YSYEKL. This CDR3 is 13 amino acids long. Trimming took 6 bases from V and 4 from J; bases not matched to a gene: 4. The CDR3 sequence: CASSTGVPDTQYF. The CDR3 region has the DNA TGCGCCAGCAGTACAGGGGTGCCAGATACGCAGTATTTT.

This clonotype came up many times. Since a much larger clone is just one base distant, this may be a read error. CDR3 sequence reads: CASSPPTSTDTQYF. Written as DNA, the CDR3 is TGTGCCAGCAGTCCGCCTACTAGCACAGATACGCAGTATTTT. This chain uses TRBV6-1 with TRBJ2-3, with D unclear. V was trimmed by 5 bases and J by 0 bases, leaving 9 bases between them. The CDR3 extends over 14 amino acids. Germline-derived CDR1 and CDR2 are MNHNS and SASEGT.

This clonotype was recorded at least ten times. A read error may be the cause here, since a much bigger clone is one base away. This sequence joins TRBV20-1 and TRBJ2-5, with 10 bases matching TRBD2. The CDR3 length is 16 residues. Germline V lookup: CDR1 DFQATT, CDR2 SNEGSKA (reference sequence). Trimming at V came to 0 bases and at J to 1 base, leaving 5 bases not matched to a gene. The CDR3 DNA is TGCAGTGCTAGAGATGCAAGCGGGGGGGCCCAAGAGACCCAGTACTTC. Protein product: CSARDASGGAQETQYF.

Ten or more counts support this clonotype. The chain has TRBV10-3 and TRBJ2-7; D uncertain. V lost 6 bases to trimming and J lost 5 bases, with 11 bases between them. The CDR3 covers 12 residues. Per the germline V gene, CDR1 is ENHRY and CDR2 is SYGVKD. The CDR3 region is CAIRDQSDEQYF. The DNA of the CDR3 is TGTGCCATCAGGGACCAGTCGGACGAGCAGTACTTC.

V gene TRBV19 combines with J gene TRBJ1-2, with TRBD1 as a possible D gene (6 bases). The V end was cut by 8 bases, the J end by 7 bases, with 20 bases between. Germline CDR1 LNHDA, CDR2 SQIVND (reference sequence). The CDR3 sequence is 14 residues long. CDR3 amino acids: CASGTGTNLAGYTF. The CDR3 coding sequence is TGTGCCAGTGGTACCGGGACAAACCTCGCTGGCTACACCTTC.

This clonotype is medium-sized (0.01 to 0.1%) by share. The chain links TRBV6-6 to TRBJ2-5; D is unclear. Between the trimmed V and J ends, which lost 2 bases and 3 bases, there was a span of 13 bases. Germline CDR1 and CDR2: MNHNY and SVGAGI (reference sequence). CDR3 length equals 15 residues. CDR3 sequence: CASSYGIELKETQYF. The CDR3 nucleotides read TGTGCCAGCAGTTACGGTATTGAGCTTAAAGAGACCCAGTACTTC.

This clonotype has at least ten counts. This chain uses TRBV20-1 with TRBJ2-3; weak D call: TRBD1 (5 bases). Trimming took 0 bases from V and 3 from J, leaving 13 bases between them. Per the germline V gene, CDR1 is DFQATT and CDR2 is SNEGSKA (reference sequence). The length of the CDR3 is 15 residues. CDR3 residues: CSARDPGRETDTQYF. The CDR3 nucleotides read TGCAGTGCTAGAGATCCGGGCAGGGAAACAGATACGCAGTATTTT.

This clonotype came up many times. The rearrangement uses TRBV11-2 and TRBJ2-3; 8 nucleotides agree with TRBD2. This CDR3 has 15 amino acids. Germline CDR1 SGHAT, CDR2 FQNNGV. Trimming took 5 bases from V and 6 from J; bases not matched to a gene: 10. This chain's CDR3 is CASSPRTSLTDTQYF. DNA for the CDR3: TGTGCCAGCAGCCCTCGGACTAGCTTGACCGATACGCAGTATTTT. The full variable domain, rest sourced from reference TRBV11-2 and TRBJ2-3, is EAGVAQSPRYKIIEKRQSVAFWCNPISGHATLYWYQQILGQGPKLLIQFQNNGVVDDSQLPKDRFSAERLKGVDSTLKIQPAKLEDSAVYLCASSPRTSLTDTQYFGPGTRLTVL.

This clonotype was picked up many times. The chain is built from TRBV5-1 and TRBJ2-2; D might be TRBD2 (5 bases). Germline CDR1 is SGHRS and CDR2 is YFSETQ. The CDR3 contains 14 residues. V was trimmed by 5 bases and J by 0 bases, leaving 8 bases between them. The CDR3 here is CASRADPNTGELFF. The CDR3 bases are TGCGCCAGCAGAGCGGATCCGAACACCGGGGAGCTGTTTTTT.

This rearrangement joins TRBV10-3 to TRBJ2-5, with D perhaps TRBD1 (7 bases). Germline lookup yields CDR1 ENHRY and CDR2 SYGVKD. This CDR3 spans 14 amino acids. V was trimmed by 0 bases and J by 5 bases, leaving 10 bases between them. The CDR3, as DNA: TGTGCCATCAGTGAGTCGACAGGGAGGGAGACCCAGTACTTC. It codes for CAISESTGRETQYF.

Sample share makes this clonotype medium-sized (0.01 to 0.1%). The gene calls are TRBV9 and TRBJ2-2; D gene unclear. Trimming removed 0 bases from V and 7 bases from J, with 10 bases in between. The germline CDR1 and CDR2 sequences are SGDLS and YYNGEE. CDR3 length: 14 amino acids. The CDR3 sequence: CASSVGLGNGELFF. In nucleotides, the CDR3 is TGTGCCAGCAGCGTAGGTCTGGGGAACGGGGAGCTGTTTTTT.